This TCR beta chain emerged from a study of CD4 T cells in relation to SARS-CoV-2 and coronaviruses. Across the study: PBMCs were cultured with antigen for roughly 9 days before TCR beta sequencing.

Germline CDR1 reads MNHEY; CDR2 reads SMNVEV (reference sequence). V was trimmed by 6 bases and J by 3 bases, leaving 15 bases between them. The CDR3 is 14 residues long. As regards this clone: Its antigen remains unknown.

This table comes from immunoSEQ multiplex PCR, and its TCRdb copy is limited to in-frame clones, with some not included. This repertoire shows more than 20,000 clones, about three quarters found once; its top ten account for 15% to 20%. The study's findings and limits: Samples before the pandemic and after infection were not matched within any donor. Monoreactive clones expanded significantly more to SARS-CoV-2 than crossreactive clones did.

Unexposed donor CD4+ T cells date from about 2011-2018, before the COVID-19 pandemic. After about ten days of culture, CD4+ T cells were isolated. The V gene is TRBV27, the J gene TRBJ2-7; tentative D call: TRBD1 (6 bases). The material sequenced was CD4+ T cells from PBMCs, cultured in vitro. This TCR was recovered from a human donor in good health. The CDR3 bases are TGTGCCAGCAGCCTATCGGACAGTTACTACGAGCAGTACTTC. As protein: CASSLSDSYYEQYF.